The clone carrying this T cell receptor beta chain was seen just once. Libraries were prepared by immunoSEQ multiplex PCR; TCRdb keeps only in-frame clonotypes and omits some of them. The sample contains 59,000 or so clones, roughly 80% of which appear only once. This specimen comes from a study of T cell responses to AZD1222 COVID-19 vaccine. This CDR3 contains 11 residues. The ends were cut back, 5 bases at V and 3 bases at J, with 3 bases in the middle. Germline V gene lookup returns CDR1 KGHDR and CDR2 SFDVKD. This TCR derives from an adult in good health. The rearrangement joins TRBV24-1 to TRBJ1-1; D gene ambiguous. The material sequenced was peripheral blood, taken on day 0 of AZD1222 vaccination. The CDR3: CATSGDTEAFF. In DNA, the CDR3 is TGTGCCACCAGTGGGGACACTGAAGCTTTCTTT.